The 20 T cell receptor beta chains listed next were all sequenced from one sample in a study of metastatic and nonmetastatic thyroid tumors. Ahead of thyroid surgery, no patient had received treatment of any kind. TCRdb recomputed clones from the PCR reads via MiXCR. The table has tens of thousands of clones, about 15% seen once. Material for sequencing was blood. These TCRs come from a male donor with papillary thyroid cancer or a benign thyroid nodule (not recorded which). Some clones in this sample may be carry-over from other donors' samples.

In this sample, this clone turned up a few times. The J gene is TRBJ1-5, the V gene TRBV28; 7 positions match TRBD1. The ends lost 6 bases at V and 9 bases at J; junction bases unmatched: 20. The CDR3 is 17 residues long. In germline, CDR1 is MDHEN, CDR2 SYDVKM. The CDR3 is CASSTKTGTAVGRPQHF. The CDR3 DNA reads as TGTGCCAGCAGCACAAAAACCGGGACAGCGGTCGGTCGGCCCCAGCATTTT.

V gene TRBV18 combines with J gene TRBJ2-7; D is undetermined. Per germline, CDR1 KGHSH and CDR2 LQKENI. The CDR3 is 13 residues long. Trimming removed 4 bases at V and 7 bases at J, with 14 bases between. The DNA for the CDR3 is TGTGCCAGCTCACGGGATGCCTTAGGGGAGCAGTACTTC. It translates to CASSRDALGEQYF.

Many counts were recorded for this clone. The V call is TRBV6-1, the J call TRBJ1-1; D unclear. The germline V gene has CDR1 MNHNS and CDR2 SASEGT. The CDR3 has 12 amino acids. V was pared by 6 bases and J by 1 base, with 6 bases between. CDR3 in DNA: TGTGCCAGCAGGGGATGGAACACTGAAGCTTTCTTT. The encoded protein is CASRGWNTEAFF.

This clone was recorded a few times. CDR3 loop: CASTLRGGGTDTQYF. Here the CDR3 DNA reads TGTGCCAGCACCCTCCGGGGGGGGGGCACAGATACGCAGTATTTT. This chain uses TRBV27 with TRBJ2-3; the match to TRBD2 covers 8 bases. Unmatched junction bases numbered 7, after V lost 7 bases and J lost 1 base. CDR1 and CDR2 (germline): MNHEY, SMNVEV (reference sequence). The CDR3 totals 15 residues.

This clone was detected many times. The CDR3 DNA reads as TGTGCCAGCAGCTTAGACGTGACCTCTGGAAACACCATATATTTT. This translates into CASSLDVTSGNTIYF. V and J are TRBV7-2 and TRBJ1-3; D is unclear. The germline gives CDR1 SGHTA, CDR2 FQGNSA. V was shortened by 1 base and J by 0 bases, with 7 bases between the two germline ends. The CDR3 is 15 residues long.

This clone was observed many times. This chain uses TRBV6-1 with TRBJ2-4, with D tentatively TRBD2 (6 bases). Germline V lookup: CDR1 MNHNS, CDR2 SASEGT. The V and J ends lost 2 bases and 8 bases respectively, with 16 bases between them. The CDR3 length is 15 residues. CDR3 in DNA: TGTGCCAGCAGTGAACTGGCTGGCTCGGGGGACATTCAGTACTTC. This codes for CASSELAGSGDIQYF.

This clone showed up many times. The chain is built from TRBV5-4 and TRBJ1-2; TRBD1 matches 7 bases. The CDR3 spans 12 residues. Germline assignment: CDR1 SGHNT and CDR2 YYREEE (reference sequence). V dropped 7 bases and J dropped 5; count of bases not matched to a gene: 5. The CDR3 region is CASQGEAYGYTF. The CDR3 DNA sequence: TGTGCCAGCCAGGGGGAGGCTTATGGCTACACCTTC.

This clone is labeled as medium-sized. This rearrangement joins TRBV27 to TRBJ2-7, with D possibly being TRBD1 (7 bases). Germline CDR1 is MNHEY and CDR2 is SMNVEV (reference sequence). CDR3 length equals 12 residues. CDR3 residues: CSTGQEGYEQYF. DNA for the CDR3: TGTTCAACAGGACAGGAGGGGTACGAGCAGTACTTC.

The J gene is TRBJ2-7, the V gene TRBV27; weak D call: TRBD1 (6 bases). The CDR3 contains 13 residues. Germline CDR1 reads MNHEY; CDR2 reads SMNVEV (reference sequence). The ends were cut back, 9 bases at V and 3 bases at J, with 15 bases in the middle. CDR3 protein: CARSPSTGYEQYF. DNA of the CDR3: TGTGCCAGAAGTCCGTCGACAGGCTACGAGCAGTACTTC.

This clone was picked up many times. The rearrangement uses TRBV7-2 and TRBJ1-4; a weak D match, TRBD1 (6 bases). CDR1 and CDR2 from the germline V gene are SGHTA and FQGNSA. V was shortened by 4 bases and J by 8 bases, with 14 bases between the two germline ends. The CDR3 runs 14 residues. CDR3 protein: CASSSPGVYEKLFF. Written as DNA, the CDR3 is TGTGCCAGCAGCTCACCAGGGGTTTACGAAAAACTGTTTTTT.

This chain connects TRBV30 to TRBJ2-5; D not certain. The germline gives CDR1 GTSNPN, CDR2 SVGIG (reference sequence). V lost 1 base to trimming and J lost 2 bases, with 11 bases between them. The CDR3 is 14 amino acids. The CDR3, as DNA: TGTGCCTGGAGTGGGACCGCTCGTCAAGAGACCCAGTACTTC. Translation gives CAWSGTARQETQYF.

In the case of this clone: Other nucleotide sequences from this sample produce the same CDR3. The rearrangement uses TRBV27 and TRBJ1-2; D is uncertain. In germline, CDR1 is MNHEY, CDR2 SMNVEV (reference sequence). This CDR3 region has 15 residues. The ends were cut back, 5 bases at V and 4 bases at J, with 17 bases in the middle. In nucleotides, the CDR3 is TGTGCCAGCAGTACTGAGGGCCTGGGCGCCTATGGCTACACCTTC. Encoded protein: CASSTEGLGAYGYTF.

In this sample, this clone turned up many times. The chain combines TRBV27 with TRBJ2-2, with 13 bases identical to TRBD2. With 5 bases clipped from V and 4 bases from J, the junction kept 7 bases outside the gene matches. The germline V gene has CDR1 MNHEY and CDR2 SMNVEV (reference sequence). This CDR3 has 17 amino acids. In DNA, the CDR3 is TGTGCCAGCAGTCCTCGCCGGACTAGCGGGAGCACCGGGGAGCTGTTTTTT. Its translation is CASSPRRTSGSTGELFF.

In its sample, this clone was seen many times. The CDR3 DNA sequence: TGTGCCAGCAGCCCCGGCGGGGGCAATGAGCAGTTCTTC. Its translation is CASSPGGGNEQFF. The chain links TRBV14 to TRBJ2-1, with TRBD2 matching 7 bases. CDR1 is SGHDN, CDR2 FVKESK, per germline. After removal of 4 bases from V and 6 bases from J, the junction contained 3 bases not matched to a gene. This CDR3 comprises 13 residues.

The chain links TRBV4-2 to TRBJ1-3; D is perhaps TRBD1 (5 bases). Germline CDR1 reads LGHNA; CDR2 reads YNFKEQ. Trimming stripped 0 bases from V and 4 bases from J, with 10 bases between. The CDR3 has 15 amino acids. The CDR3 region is CASSQEVGRGNTIYF. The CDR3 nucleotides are TGTGCCAGCAGCCAAGAGGTGGGGCGGGGAAACACCATATATTTT.

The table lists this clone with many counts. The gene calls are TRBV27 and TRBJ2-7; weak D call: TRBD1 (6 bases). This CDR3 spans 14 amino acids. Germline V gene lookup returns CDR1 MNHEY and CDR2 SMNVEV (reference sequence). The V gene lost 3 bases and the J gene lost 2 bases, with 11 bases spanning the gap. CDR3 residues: CASSFGTSTYEQYF. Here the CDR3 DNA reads TGTGCCAGCAGTTTCGGGACATCAACCTACGAGCAGTACTTC.

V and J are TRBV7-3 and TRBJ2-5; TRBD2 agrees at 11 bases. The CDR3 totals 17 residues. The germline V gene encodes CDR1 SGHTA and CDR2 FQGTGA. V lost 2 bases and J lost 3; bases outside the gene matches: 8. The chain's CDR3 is CASSLGMGLADKETQYF. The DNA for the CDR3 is TGTGCCAGCAGCTTAGGTATGGGACTAGCGGATAAAGAGACCCAGTACTTC. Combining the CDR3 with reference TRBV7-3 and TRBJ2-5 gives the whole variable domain GAGVSQTPSNKVTEKGKYVELRCDPISGHTALYWYRQSLGQGPEFLIYFQGTGAADDSGLPNDRFFAVRPEGSVSTLKIQRTERGDSAVYLCASSLGMGLADKETQYFGPGTRLLVL.

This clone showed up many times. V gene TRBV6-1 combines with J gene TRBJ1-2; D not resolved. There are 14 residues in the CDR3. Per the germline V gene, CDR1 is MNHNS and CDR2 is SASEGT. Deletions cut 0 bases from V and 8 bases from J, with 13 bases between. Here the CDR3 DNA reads TGTGCCAGCAGTGAAGCAGGTGGAGTTTGGGGCTACACCTTC. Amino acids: CASSEAGGVWGYTF.

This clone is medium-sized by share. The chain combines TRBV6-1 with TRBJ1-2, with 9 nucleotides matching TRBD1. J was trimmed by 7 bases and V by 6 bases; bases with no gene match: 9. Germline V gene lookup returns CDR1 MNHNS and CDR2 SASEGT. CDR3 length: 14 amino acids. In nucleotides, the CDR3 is TGTGCCAGCAGGTTCGGGACAGGGTCATCTGGCTACACCTTC. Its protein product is CASRFGTGSSGYTF.

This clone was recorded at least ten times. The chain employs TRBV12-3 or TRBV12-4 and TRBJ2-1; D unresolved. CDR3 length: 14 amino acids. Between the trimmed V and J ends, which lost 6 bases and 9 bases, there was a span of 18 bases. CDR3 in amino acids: CASRPPGDPREQFF. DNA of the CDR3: TGTGCCAGCAGACCCCCGGGCGACCCCCGTGAGCAGTTCTTC.